This TCR beta chain was found in a study of OX40 agonist ivuxolimab in advanced cancers. The overall study: A mean age of approximately 58 years, range roughly 23 to 85, was recorded, and 70% to 85% were male. The study reported partial responses in three patients: one hepatocellular carcinoma, two cutaneous melanoma.

CDR1 and CDR2 from the germline V gene are MNHEY and SVGAGI. This CDR3 spans 14 amino acids. V lost 5 bases, J lost 4 bases, and 3 bases stayed unmatched. Study-wide points: At doses 0.1 to 3.0 mg/kg, CD4+ and CD8+ clones expanded. Expanded clones tended on average to be more numerous among CD8+ T cells than CD4+.

As regards this clone: As yet, its antigen is unknown.

The data were produced by immunoSEQ multiplex PCR, yet TCRdb's version contains in-frame clones alone and is incomplete. This repertoire shows some 110,000 clones, about 94% found once; its top ten account for 0.15% to 0.16%. This clonotype originated in an adult with an advanced solid tumor such as melanoma, head and neck, liver or kidney cancer. This chain joins TRBV6-5 and TRBJ1-5; TRBD1 matches at 9 bases. The sequenced sample was CD4+ or CD8+ T cells sorted from blood, obtained in a trial of the OX40 agonist ivuxolimab. The CDR3 DNA sequence: TGTGCCAGCAGTCAGGACAGGGGAAATCAGCCCCAGCATTTT. Protein sequence: CASSQDRGNQPQHF.